This TCR beta chain was sequenced for a study of control samples from healthy donors and cancer patients. Assay used: immunoSEQ multiplex PCR; TCRdb lists only in-frame clones, some missing. The sample shows 200,000 or so clones, about 95% of them seen only once. The CDR3 sequence is 13 residues long. The germline V gene has CDR1 MGHRA and CDR2 YSYEKL. V shed 5 bases and J 3 bases; nucleotides not matched to a gene: 3. The sequenced material came from blood. This receptor was obtained from a man aged 50 to 60 in good health. V and J are TRBV4-1 and TRBJ1-1, with TRBD1 matching over 7 bases. CDR3 protein: CASSADRYTEAFF. DNA of the CDR3: TGCGCCAGCAGCGCGGACAGGTACACTGAAGCTTTCTTT.